This T cell receptor (beta chain) derives from a study of metastatic and nonmetastatic thyroid tumors. Study-wide context: Across blood and tumor or nodule tissue, repertoires from malignant and benign thyroid patients were compared with one another. General study points: Benign nodules were reported to have significantly lower TCR beta diversity than malignant thyroid tumors, in blood and tumor.

This CDR3 spans 17 amino acids. Germline V gives CDR1 MNHNS, CDR2 SASEGT. Trimming removed 7 bases from V and 5 bases from J, with 26 bases in between. This clone showed up just a few times. Its antigen is not known. Every patient underwent thyroid surgery untreated. In the source study's methods: The authors used CDR3 differences across clinicopathological groups to build a distant-metastasis classifier for papillary thyroid cancer. TCRdb reprocessed the PCR reads using MiXCR. Clone size and V and J calls follow TCRdb, not the original study. The sample has approximately 6,600 clones, about 33% seen once; the top ten hold around 13%.

This chain uses TRBV6-1 with TRBJ1-2; D is perhaps TRBD1 (5 bases). The TCR comes from a female donor with papillary thyroid cancer or a benign thyroid nodule (not recorded which). Some clones in this sample may be carry-over from other donors' samples. Sample: adjacent normal tissue. The CDR3 nucleotides are TGTGCCAGCACCCGTAGGTGGGGGAGTATCACCGATTATGGCTACACCTTC. It is translated as CASTRRWGSITDYGYTF.